This TCR beta chain was recorded in a study of T cell repertoires in cytomegalovirus infection. Study background: As its CMV epitopes, the study selected recently identified HLA-C-restricted and well-studied HLA-B-restricted targets. Carrying CMV and the relevant HLA type showed in public TCR beta signatures. Study-wide findings and caveats: Carriers of CMV and the relevant HLA type were discriminated by public TCR beta frequency.

Per the germline V gene, CDR1 is GTSNPN and CDR2 is SVGIG (reference sequence). V gave up 0 bases and J gave up 4 bases, with 17 bases separating them. The CDR3 spans 16 residues. MiXCR, run by TCRdb on the reads, gives a single entry per CDR3 protein. The sample includes hundreds of thousands of distinct CDR3 sequences, about 33% of them seen just once. About this clonotype itself: Its specificity is not known.

This clonotype originated in a human donor in good health (CMV status not recorded). Some clones in this sample may be carry-over from other donors' samples. The rearrangement uses TRBV30 and TRBJ2-3; D might be TRBD2 (6 bases). Sequences were derived from cultured PBMCs, sampled from culture after CMV antigen stimulation. The CDR3: CAWSVGWREDSDTQYF. The CDR3 DNA reads as TGTGCCTGGAGTGTAGGATGGCGGGAAGACTCAGATACGCAGTATTTT.